Below are 4 T cell receptor beta chains sequenced from a single sample in a study of T cell clones after liver transplantation. TCRdb's table, derived via immunoSEQ multiplex PCR, lists solely in-frame clones and lacks some. This sample has tens of thousands of clones; 80% occur once, and the top ten carry roughly 0.87%. The sequencing here drew on CD4+ T cells from blood, taken 12 months after liver transplant. These receptors were taken from a human patient who received a liver transplant. A share of the T cells may be of graft donor origin.

The rearrangement uses TRBV10-1 and TRBJ2-4; 7 positions match TRBD1. Trimming cost V 0 bases and J 2 bases; bases outside gene matches: 19. Germline-derived CDR1 and CDR2 are WNHNN and SYGVQD (reference sequence). CDR3 length: 21 amino acids. The CDR3 reads CASSESWYSAGGSGSKNIQYF. The CDR3 DNA is TGCGCCAGCAGTGAGTCGTGGTATTCGGCAGGGGGTTCCGGGTCCAAAAACATTCAGTACTTC.

The chain combines TRBV27 with TRBJ1-5; D is perhaps TRBD1 (5 bases). The CDR3 extends over 18 amino acids. Trimming took 8 bases from V and 3 from J, leaving 26 bases between them. Germline V gene data show CDR1 as MNHEY and CDR2 as SMNVEV (reference sequence). The CDR3 nucleotides read TGTGCCAGCTCAATCTCTCCCGGGGGTAGGGGCCACAATCAGCCCCAGCATTTT. As protein: CASSISPGGRGHNQPQHF.

J is TRBJ2-1 and V is TRBV11-1, with 14 positions matching TRBD2. CDR1 SGHAT and CDR2 FQDESV come from the germline V gene (reference sequence). The CDR3 loop spans 18 amino acids. J was trimmed by 7 bases and V by 2 bases; bases with no gene match: 10. The CDR3 nucleotides read TGTGCCAGCAGCTTACGACTAGCGGGAGGGGGTTGGAGAAATGAGCAGTTCTTC. It translates to CASSLRLAGGGWRNEQFF.

The V gene is TRBV5-1, the J gene TRBJ2-1; D is undetermined. The germline V gene encodes CDR1 SGHRS and CDR2 YFSETQ. V was trimmed by 2 bases and J by 5 bases, leaving 8 bases between them. The CDR3 is 13 residues long. Here the CDR3 DNA reads TGCGCCAGCAGCTTCGCTGGGAACAATGAGCAGTTCTTC. Translating gives CASSFAGNNEQFF. Full variable domain (outside the CDR3, taken from reference TRBV5-1 and TRBJ2-1): KAGVTQTPRYLIKTRGQQVTLSCSPISGHRSVSWYQQTPGQGLQFLFEYFSETQRNKGNFPGRFSGRQFSNSRSEMNVSTLELGDSALYLCASSFAGNNEQFFGPGTRLTVL.